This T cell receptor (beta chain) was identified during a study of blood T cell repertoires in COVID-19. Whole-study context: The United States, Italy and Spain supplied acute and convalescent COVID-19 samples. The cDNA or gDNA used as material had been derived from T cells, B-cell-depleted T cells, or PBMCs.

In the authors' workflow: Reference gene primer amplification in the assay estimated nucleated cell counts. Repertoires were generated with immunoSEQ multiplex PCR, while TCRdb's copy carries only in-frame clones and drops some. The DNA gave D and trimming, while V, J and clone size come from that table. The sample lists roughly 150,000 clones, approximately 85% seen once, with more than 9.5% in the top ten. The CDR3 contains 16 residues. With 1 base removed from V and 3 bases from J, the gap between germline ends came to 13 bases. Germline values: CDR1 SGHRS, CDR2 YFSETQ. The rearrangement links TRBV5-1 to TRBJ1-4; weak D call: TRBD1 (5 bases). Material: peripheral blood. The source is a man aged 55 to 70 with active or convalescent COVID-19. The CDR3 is CASSLSRGLANEKLFF. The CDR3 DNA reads TGCGCCAGCAGCTTGTCTAGGGGACTCGCTAATGAAAAACTGTTTTTT. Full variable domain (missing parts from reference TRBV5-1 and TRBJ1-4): KAGVTQTPRYLIKTRGQQVTLSCSPISGHRSVSWYQQTPGQGLQFLFEYFSETQRNKGNFPGRFSGRQFSNSRSEMNVSTLELGDSALYLCASSLSRGLANEKLFFGSGTQLSVL.